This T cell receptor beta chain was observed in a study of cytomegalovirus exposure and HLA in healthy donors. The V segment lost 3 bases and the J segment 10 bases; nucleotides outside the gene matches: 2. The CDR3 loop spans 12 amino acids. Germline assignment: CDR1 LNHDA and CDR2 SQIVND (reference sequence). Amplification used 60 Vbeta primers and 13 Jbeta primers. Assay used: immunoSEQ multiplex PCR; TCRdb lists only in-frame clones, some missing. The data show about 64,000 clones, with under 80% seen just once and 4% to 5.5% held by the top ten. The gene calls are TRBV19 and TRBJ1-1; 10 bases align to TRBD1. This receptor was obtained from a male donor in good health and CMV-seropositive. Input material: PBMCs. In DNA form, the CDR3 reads TGTGCCAGTAGTATCCGGGACAGGGGAGCTTTCTTT. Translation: CASSIRDRGAFF.